Listed here are 20 T cell receptor beta chains from one sample, sequenced in a study of blood T cell repertoires in COVID-19. Sequencing used immunoSEQ multiplex PCR; TCRdb keeps in-frame clones, though not all of them. The sample holds about 300,000 clones, over 75% seen once. The sequenced sample was PBMCs or T cells enriched from blood (not recorded which). These receptors all stem from a man aged 25 to 40 who had recovered from COVID-19.

The rearrangement uses TRBV7-2 and TRBJ2-7, with TRBD2 identical over 9 bases. Germline assignment: CDR1 SGHTA and CDR2 FQGNSA. CDR3 size: 19 residues. Losses at the gene ends were 5 bases for V and 1 base for J; bases not matched to a gene: 18. In nucleotides, the CDR3 is TGTGCCAGCAGCCTGAGAGGGAGCGGGAGAGCGGGGGGATCCTACGAGCAGTACTTC. It yields the protein CASSLRGSGRAGGSYEQYF.

V gene TRBV5-8 combines with J gene TRBJ2-3; 10 bases are a match to TRBD2. J was trimmed by 1 base and V by 4 bases; bases with no gene match: 3. In germline, CDR1 is SGHTS, CDR2 YDEGEE. There are 15 residues in the CDR3. The DNA of the CDR3 is TGTGCCAGCAGCGGCGGGACTAGCGGCACAGATACGCAGTATTTT. It is translated as CASSGGTSGTDTQYF.

J is TRBJ2-2 and V is TRBV9, with 9 bases matching TRBD1. Trimming took 5 bases from V and 3 from J; bases not matched to a gene: 5. The CDR3 spans 15 residues. In germline, CDR1 is SGDLS, CDR2 YYNGEE. In DNA, the CDR3 is TGTGCCAGCAGGACCGGACAGGGGTACACCGGGGAGCTGTTTTTT. Protein sequence: CASRTGQGYTGELFF.

This chain joins TRBV27 and TRBJ1-1, with D unclear. The CDR3 has 12 amino acids. Trimming stripped 6 bases from V and 7 bases from J, with 12 bases between. Germline CDR1 MNHEY, CDR2 SMNVEV (reference sequence). CDR3 in amino acids: CASSLSRGEAFF. CDR3 nucleotide sequence: TGTGCCAGCAGCCTAAGTCGGGGTGAAGCTTTCTTT.

This sequence joins TRBV11-2 and TRBJ1-2; a weak D match, TRBD1 (5 bases). The length of the CDR3 is 16 residues. Germline lookup yields CDR1 SGHAT and CDR2 FQNNGV. V was pared by 0 bases and J by 5 bases, with 16 bases between. The CDR3 DNA is TGTGCCAGCAGCTTAGATGGTGGCAGGGCCCAATATGGCTACACCTTC. As protein: CASSLDGGRAQYGYTF.

The table lists this clone with a few counts. The chain couples TRBV19 to TRBJ2-1; 10 nucleotides line up with TRBD1. Germline V gives CDR1 LNHDA, CDR2 SQIVND (reference sequence). The CDR3 totals 13 residues. V shed 6 bases, J shed 6 bases, and the junction held 2 bases outside the gene matches. CDR3: CASRRTGGNEQFF. The CDR3 DNA reads TGTGCCAGTAGGCGGACAGGGGGCAATGAGCAGTTCTTC.

This clone was counted a few times. The genes are TRBV18 and TRBJ1-3; 9 bases line up with TRBD1. V lost 2 bases and J lost 0; bases outside the gene matches: 5. Per germline, CDR1 KGHSH and CDR2 LQKENI. The length of the CDR3 is 17 residues. The CDR3 DNA reads as TGTGCCAGCTCACCATCGGGACAGGGCCTCTCTGGAAACACCATATATTTT. Translation: CASSPSGQGLSGNTIYF.

The chain carries TRBV5-4 and TRBJ2-7, with 7 bases fitting TRBD2. Trimming took 3 bases from V and 1 from J; bases not matched to a gene: 4. Per the germline V gene, CDR1 is SGHNT and CDR2 is YYREEE (reference sequence). The CDR3 contains 14 residues. As DNA, the CDR3 is TGTGCCAGCAGCTGGGGGGGAAGGTCCTACGAGCAGTACTTC. Translation gives CASSWGGRSYEQYF.

This clone showed up just a few times. The chain recombines TRBV15 with TRBJ2-3; 15 positions match TRBD2. The V gene end was trimmed by 5 bases and the J gene end by 0 bases; junction bases not matched to a gene: 12. The V gene's germline CDR1 is LNHNV and CDR2 YYDKDF (reference sequence). The CDR3 is 20 amino acids. The CDR3: CATSPILGLAGGPSTDTQYF. CDR3 nucleotide sequence: TGTGCCACCAGCCCCATCCTTGGACTAGCGGGGGGGCCTAGCACAGATACGCAGTATTTT.

This chain links TRBV24-1 with TRBJ2-3; D call uncertain. The CDR3 spans 15 residues. CDR1 is KGHDR, CDR2 SFDVKD, per germline. The V gene lost 4 bases and the J gene lost 9 bases, with 19 bases spanning the gap. DNA for the CDR3: TGTGCCACCAGTGACCAAAAAGGAGTCTCTGCGACGCAGTATTTT. Translating gives CATSDQKGVSATQYF.

The V gene is TRBV6-6, the J gene TRBJ1-5; 10 bases map to TRBD1. Germline V CDR1 and CDR2: MNHNY, SVGAGI (reference sequence). Unmatched junction bases numbered 4, after V lost 2 bases and J lost 6 bases. The CDR3 has 15 residues. CDR3 amino acids: CASSYAGDRGQPQHF. As DNA, the CDR3 is TGTGCCAGCAGTTACGCCGGGGACAGGGGTCAGCCCCAGCATTTT.

The chain recombines TRBV9 with TRBJ2-5, with 7 nucleotides matching TRBD1. Germline V lookup: CDR1 SGDLS, CDR2 YYNGEE. V lost 5 bases to trimming and J lost 5 bases; unmatched junction nucleotides: 3. The CDR3 covers 12 residues. The CDR3 loop reads CASRGTEETQYF. As DNA, the CDR3 is TGTGCCAGCAGGGGGACAGAGGAGACCCAGTACTTC.

The chain couples TRBV5-3 to TRBJ2-3, with 8 bases fitting TRBD1. TRBV5-3 is an ORF for which the function is uncertain. Trimming cost V 9 bases and J 3 bases; bases outside gene matches: 15. The CDR3 is 16 residues long. The chain's CDR3 is CATPKVEQGVTDTQYF. For the CDR3, the DNA is TGTGCCACCCCGAAGGTGGAACAGGGGGTGACAGATACGCAGTATTTT.

The chain couples TRBV5-1 to TRBJ2-3; TRBD2 matches 7 bases. This CDR3 has 14 amino acids. V was clipped by 4 bases and J by 2 bases; unmatched bases: 4. CDR1 and CDR2 (germline): SGHRS, YFSETQ. CDR3 region: CASSPGLFTDTQYF. DNA for the CDR3: TGCGCCAGCAGCCCGGGACTATTCACAGATACGCAGTATTTT.

CDR3 amino acids: CASSLIPSGGEGQYF. The CDR3 DNA is TGTGCCAGCAGCTTAATCCCTAGCGGGGGAGAAGGGCAGTACTTC. J is TRBJ2-7 and V is TRBV5-5, with 10 bases that match TRBD2. CDR3 length: 15 amino acids. Looked up from germline, CDR1 is SGHKS and CDR2 is YYEKEE (reference sequence). Unmatched junction bases numbered 11, after V lost 2 bases and J lost 9 bases.

The chain joins TRBV7-2 to TRBJ2-5, with 8 bases aligning to TRBD2. Germline V gene sequence: CDR1 SGHTA, CDR2 FQGNSA. The CDR3 spans 14 residues. Trimming removed 5 bases from V and 3 bases from J; junction bases left unmatched: 5. CDR3: CASSEREIEETQYF. DNA of the CDR3: TGTGCCAGCAGCGAGCGGGAGATCGAAGAGACCCAGTACTTC.

The rearrangement links TRBV3-1 (or the pseudogene TRBV3-2) to TRBJ2-1, with D possibly being TRBD1 (6 bases). The CDR3 is made up of 15 amino acids. CDR1 is LGHDT, CDR2 YNNKEL, per germline (reference sequence). V lost 6 bases, J lost 2 bases, and 14 bases lay in between. The CDR3 region is CASRRGREAYNEQFF. The CDR3 bases are TGTGCCAGCAGGAGGGGGAGAGAGGCCTACAATGAGCAGTTCTTC.

Only a few counts were recorded for this clone. The rearrangement links TRBV20-1 to TRBJ1-2; possibly TRBD1 for D (5 bases). Deletions cut 7 bases from V and 7 bases from J, with 13 bases between. Germline-derived CDR1 and CDR2 are DFQATT and SNEGSKA (reference sequence). The CDR3 has 11 residues. CDR3 in amino acids: CSGSGGSGYTF. The CDR3 DNA is TGCAGTGGCAGCGGGGGTAGTGGCTACACCTTC.

This clone has a single count. This chain joins TRBV6-5 and TRBJ2-3; 7 bases match TRBD1. After removal of 6 bases from V and 6 bases from J, the junction contained 12 bases not matched to a gene. CDR3 length: 15 residues. Germline CDR1 MNHEY, CDR2 SVGAGI. The CDR3 loop is CASSPQQGPLDTQYF. CDR3 nucleotides: TGTGCCAGCAGCCCCCAACAGGGGCCCCTGGATACGCAGTATTTT.

The gene calls are TRBV2 and TRBJ1-1, with a possible D match to TRBD1 (5 bases). CDR3 size: 14 residues. Trimming shortened V by 9 bases and J by 3 bases, and 17 bases separated the two germline ends. CDR1 and CDR2 (germline): SNHLY, FYNNEI. The CDR3 DNA sequence: TGTGCCAGATACCCGGGGGACGTAGACACTGAAGCTTTCTTT. Amino acids: CARYPGDVDTEAFF.